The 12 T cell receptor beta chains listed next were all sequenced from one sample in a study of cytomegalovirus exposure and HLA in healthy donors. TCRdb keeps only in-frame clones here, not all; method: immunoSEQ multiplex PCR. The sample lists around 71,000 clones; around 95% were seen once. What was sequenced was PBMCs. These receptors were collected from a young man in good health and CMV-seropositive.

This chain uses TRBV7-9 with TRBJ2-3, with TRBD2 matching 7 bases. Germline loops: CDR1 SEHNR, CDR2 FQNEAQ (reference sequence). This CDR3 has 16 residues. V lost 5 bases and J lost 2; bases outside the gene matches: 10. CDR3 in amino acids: CASSLGGDWFTDTQYF. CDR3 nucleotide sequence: TGTGCCAGCAGCCTGGGGGGGGACTGGTTCACAGATACGCAGTATTTT. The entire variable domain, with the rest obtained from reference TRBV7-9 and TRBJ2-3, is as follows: DTGVSQNPRHKITKRGQNVTFRCDPISEHNRLYWYRQTLGQGPEFLTYFQNEAQLEKSRLLSDRFSAERPKGSFSTLEIQRTEQGDSAMYLCASSLGGDWFTDTQYFGPGTRLTVL.

CDR3 residues: CASNSPGQGAQPQHF. The CDR3 DNA reads TGTGCCAGCAACTCCCCGGGACAGGGGGCTCAGCCCCAGCATTTT. This sequence joins TRBV28 and TRBJ1-5, with TRBD1 matching 12 bases. The germline V gene encodes CDR1 MDHEN and CDR2 SYDVKM. V gave up 7 bases and J gave up 6 bases; unmatched junction bases: 7. This CDR3 is 15 amino acids long.

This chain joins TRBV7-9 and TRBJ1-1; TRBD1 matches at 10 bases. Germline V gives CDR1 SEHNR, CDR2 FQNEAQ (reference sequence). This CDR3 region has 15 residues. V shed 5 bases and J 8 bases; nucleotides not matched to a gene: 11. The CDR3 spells CASSPRDRGPKEAFF. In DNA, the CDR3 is TGTGCCAGCAGCCCACGGGACAGGGGCCCAAAGGAAGCTTTCTTT.

The CDR3 here is CASSLGTGGAEQYF. CDR3 sequence (DNA): TGCGCCAGCAGCTTGGGGACAGGGGGCGCCGAGCAGTACTTC. The chain combines TRBV5-1 with TRBJ2-7; 11 bases line up with TRBD1. The CDR3 has 14 amino acids. The V gene end was trimmed by 0 bases and the J gene end by 6 bases; junction bases not matched to a gene: 2. Germline CDR1 reads SGHRS; CDR2 reads YFSETQ.

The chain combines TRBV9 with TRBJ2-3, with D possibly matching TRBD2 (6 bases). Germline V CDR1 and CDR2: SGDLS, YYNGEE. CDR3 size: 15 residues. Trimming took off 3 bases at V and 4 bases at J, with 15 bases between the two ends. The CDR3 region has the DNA TGTGCCAGCAGCGAGGGAGGACGGGAGTCAGATACGCAGTATTTT. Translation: CASSEGGRESDTQYF.

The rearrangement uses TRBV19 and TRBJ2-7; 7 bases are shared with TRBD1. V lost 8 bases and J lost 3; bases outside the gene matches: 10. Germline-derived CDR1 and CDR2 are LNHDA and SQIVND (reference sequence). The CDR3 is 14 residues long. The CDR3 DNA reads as TGTGCCAGTTCAAAGCCGGGACAGTACTACGAGCAGTACTTC. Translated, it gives CASSKPGQYYEQYF.

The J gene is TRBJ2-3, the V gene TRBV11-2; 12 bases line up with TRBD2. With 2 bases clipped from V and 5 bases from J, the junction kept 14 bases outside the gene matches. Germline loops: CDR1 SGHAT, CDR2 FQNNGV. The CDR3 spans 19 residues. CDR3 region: CASSLLLAGGFFGGDTQYF. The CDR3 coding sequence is TGTGCCAGCAGCTTACTACTAGCGGGAGGTTTTTTCGGCGGAGATACGCAGTATTTT.

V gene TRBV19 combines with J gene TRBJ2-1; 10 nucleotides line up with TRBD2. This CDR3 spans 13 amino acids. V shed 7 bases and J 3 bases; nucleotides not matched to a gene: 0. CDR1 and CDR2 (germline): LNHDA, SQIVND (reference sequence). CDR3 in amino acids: CASTSGSYNEQFF. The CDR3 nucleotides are TGTGCCAGTACTAGCGGGAGCTACAATGAGCAGTTCTTC.

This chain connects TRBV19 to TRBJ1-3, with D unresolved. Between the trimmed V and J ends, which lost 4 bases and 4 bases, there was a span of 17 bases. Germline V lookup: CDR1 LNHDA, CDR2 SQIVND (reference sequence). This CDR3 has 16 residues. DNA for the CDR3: TGTGCCAGTAGTAACTCCCTTGGAGGCAGCGGAAACACCATATATTTT. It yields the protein CASSNSLGGSGNTIYF.

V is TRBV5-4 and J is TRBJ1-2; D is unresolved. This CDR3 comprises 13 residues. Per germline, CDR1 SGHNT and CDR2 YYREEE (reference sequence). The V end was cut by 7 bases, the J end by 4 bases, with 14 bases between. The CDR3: CASGRPSGYGYTF. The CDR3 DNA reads TGTGCCAGCGGCAGGCCATCTGGCTATGGCTACACCTTC.

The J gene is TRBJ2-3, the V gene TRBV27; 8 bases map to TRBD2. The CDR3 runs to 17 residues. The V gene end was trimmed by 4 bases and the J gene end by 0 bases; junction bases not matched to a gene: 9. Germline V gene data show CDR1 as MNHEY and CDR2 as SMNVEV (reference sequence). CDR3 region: CASSSTGGGGSTDTQYF. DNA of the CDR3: TGTGCCAGCAGTTCCACCGGGGGGGGCGGTAGCACAGATACGCAGTATTTT.

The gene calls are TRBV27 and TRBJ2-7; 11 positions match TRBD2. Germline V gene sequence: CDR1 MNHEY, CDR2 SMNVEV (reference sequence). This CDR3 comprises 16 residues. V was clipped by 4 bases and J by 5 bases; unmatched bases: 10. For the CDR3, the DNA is TGTGCCAGCAGTTCCCTACTAGCGGGAGCTGGAAACGAGCAGTACTTC. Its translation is CASSSLLAGAGNEQYF.